This T cell receptor beta chain was identified in a study of blood T cell repertoires in COVID-19. Across the whole study: The samples span acute and convalescent COVID-19 from the United States, Italy and Spain. Sources were T cells, B-cell-depleted T cells, or PBMCs; the material itself was cDNA or gDNA.

As processed by the authors: Amplification of reference gene primers was used by the study to estimate nucleated cell counts. The assay was immunoSEQ multiplex PCR, and TCRdb's table has in-frame clones only and misses some. That table furnishes V, J and clone size, whereas the DNA furnished D and trimming. Of roughly 160,000 clones listed, 85% were seen once; the top ten hold around 1.1%. The sequence came from a man aged 40-50 years with acute or convalescent COVID-19. Sequenced material: peripheral blood.

The CDR3 nucleotides read TGTGCCAGCAGCTCAATTCCGACAGGATCCACTGAAGCTTTCTTT. Residues: CASSSIPTGSTEAFF. This chain joins TRBV11-2 and TRBJ1-1, with D perhaps TRBD1 (6 bases). CDR3 length equals 15 residues. Germline CDR1 and CDR2: SGHAT and FQNNGV. Trimming removed 4 bases at V and 4 bases at J, with 16 bases between. The variable domain in full, completed from reference TRBV11-2 and TRBJ1-1, reads EAGVAQSPRYKIIEKRQSVAFWCNPISGHATLYWYQQILGQGPKLLIQFQNNGVVDDSQLPKDRFSAERLKGVDSTLKIQPAKLEDSAVYLCASSSIPTGSTEAFFGQGTRLTVV.